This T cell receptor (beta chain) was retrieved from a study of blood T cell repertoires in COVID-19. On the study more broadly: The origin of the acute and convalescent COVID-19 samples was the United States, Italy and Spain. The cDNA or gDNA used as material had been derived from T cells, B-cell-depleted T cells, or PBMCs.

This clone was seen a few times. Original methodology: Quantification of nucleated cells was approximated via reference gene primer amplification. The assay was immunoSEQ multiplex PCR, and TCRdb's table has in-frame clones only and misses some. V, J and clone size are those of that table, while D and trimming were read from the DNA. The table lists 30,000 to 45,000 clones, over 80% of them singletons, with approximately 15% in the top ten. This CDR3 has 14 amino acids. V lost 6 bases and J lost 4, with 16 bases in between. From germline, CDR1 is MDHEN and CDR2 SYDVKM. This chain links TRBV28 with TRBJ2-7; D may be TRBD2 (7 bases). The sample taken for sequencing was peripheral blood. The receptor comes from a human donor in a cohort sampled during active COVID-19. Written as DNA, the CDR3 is TGTGCCAGCAGCCTTGGGGAGGGGACATACGAGCAGTACTTC. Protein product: CASSLGEGTYEQYF.